Listed below are T cell receptor beta chains from one sample, sequenced in a study of shared clonotypes between healthy human individuals. The method was immunoSEQ multiplex PCR; TCRdb's version includes in-frame clones alone and lacks a portion of them. The data show 1.5 million to 2.5 million clones, about 94% seen once. The material sequenced was naive CD8+ T cells sorted from blood. The receptors derive from a man aged 18 to 35 in good health. Both conserved end residues are part of each CDR3.

V	J	CDR3
TRBV7-9	TRBJ1-2	CASSFGQGYDYGYTF
TRBV27	TRBJ2-1	CATVLTSGGENEQFF
TRBV27	TRBJ2-2	CASSLISGEYTGELFF
TRBV11-2	TRBJ2-3	CASSFDSGGAADTQYF
TRBV2	TRBJ2-7	CASSSGPAYEQYF
TRBV5-5	TRBJ2-7	CASSLGQDHYEQYF
TRBV28	TRBJ2-7	CASSFSTGYEQYF
TRBV6-5	TRBJ1-1	CASSLGTEAFF
TRBV5-1	TRBJ1-1	CASSWGQGLGEAFF
TRBV6-6	TRBJ2-2	CASSQGLAGDAGELFF
TRBV4-1	TRBJ2-7	CASSHPGTSGRYFSYEQYF
TRBV6-6	TRBJ2-3	CASSLVGGTDTQYF
TRBV27	TRBJ2-1	CASSLGGSSYNEQFF
TRBV27	TRBJ1-1	CASSLRGGWAFF
TRBV11-2	TRBJ2-2	CASSFSTSGVDTGELFF
TRBV28	TRBJ1-1	CASSLLVAGGSGTEAFF
TRBV4-3	TRBJ2-3	CASSQERAGSTDTQYF
TRBV19	TRBJ2-1	CASSIGLYNEQFF
TRBV10-3	TRBJ2-1	CAIHGTGSYNEQFF
TRBV7-2	TRBJ2-7	CASSFGTEIYEQYF
TRBV29-1	TRBJ2-1	CSVEIGIPYNEQFF
TRBV27	TRBJ1-6	CASSLETYSPLHF
TRBV7-2	TRBJ2-1	CASTGPPGRPYNEQFF
TRBV7-2	TRBJ2-7	CASSFATGGYEQYF
TRBV9	TRBJ1-4	CASSAGEGEKLFF
TRBV4-1	TRBJ2-3	CASSQALGTGGQDTQYF
TRBV6-1	TRBJ2-5	CASRDSPETQYF
TRBV30	TRBJ1-2	CAWNPGGLYGYTF
TRBV10-3	TRBJ2-3	CAISGGSLGSTSTDTQYF
TRBV9	TRBJ2-3	CASSVNGVLDTQYF